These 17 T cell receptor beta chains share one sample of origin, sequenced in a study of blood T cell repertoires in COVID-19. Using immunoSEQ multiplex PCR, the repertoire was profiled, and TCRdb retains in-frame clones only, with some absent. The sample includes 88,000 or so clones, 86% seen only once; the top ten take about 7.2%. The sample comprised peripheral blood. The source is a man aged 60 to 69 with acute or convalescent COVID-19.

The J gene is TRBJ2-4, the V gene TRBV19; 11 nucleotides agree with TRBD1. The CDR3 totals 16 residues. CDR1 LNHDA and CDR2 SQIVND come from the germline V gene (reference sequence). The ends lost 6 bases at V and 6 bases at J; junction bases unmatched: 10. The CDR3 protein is CASRNQDRGQINIQYF. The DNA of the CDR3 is TGTGCCAGTAGGAATCAGGACAGGGGGCAGATAAACATTCAGTACTTC.

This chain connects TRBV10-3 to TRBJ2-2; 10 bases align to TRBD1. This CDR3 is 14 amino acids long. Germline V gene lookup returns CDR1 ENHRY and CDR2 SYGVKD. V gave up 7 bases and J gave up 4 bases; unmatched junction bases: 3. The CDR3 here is CAITRDRGTGELFF. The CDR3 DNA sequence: TGTGCCATCACTAGGGACAGGGGCACCGGGGAGCTGTTTTTT.

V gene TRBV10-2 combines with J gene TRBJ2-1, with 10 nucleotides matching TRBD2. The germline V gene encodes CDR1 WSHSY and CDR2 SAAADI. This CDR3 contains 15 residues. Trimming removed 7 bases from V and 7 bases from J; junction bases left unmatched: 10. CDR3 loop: CASTQAGGPQNEQFF. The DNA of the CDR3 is TGCGCCAGCACTCAAGCGGGAGGGCCCCAAAATGAGCAGTTCTTC.

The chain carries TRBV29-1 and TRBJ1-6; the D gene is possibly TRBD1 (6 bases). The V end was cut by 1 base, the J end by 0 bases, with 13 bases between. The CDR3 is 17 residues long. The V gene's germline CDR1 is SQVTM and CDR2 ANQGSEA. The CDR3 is CSVEGAEDSSYNSPLHF. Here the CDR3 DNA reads TGCAGCGTTGAAGGGGCCGAGGACAGCTCCTATAATTCACCCCTCCACTTT.

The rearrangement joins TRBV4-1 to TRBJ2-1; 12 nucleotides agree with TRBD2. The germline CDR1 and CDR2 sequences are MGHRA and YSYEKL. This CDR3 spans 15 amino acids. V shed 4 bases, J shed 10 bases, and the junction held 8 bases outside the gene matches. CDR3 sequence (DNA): TGCGCCAGCAGCCTTGGACTAGCGGGATCGGGGGAGCAGTTCTTC. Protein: CASSLGLAGSGEQFF.

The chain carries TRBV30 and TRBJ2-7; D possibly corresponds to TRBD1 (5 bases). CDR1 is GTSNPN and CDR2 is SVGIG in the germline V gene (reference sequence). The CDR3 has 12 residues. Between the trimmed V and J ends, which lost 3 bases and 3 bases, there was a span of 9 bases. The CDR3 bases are TGTGCCTGGAGCCCGCAGGGCTACGAGCAGTACTTC. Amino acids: CAWSPQGYEQYF.

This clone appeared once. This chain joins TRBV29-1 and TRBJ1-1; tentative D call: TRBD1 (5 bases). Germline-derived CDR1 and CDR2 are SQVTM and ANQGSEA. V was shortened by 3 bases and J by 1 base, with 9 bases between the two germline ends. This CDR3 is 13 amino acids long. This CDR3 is CSVERTGNTEAFF. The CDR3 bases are TGCAGCGTTGAGCGAACAGGGAACACTGAAGCTTTCTTT.

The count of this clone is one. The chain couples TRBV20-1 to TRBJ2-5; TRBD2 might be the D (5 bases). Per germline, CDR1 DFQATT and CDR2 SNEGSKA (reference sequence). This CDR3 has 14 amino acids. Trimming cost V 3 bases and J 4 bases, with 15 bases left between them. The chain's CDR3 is CSASSGNVRETQYF. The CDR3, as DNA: TGCAGTGCTAGTTCGGGGAATGTTAGAGAGACCCAGTACTTC.

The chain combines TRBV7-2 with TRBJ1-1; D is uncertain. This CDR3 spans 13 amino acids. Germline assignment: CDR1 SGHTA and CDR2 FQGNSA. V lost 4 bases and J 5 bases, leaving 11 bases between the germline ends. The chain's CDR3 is CASSWRGSTEAFF. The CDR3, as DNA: TGTGCCAGCAGCTGGCGGGGTAGTACTGAAGCTTTCTTT.

DNA for the CDR3: TGTGCCAGCAGCCTTACAGGGGGAATGGGTAATTCACCCCTCCACTTT. Its translation is CASSLTGGMGNSPLHF. J is TRBJ1-6 and V is TRBV3-1 (or the pseudogene TRBV3-2); 8 bases line up with TRBD1. This CDR3 contains 16 residues. CDR1 and CDR2 (germline): LGHDT, YNNKEL (reference sequence). Losses at the gene ends were 4 bases for V and 6 bases for J; bases not matched to a gene: 8.

The CDR3, as DNA: TGTGCCAGTAGTACGGGACAGACGGTAAATTCACCCCTCCACTTT. This gives the protein CASSTGQTVNSPLHF. The genes are TRBV19 and TRBJ1-6; 7 bases align to TRBD1. Germline CDR1 and CDR2: LNHDA and SQIVND (reference sequence). CDR3 size: 15 residues. The V gene end was trimmed by 4 bases and the J gene end by 7 bases; junction bases not matched to a gene: 7.

The DNA for the CDR3 is TGCGCCAGCAGCTTGGCAGGGACAAGGATGAACACTGAAGCTTTCTTT. Translated, it gives CASSLAGTRMNTEAFF. The genes are TRBV5-1 and TRBJ1-1; weak D call: TRBD1 (6 bases). CDR1 is SGHRS and CDR2 is YFSETQ in the germline V gene. Trimming took 0 bases from V and 0 from J, leaving 12 bases between them. The CDR3 is made up of 16 amino acids.

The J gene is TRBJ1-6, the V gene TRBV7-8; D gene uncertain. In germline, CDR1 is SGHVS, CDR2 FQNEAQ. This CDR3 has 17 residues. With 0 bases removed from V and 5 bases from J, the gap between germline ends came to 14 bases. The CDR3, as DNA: TGTGCCAGCAGCTTAGCGCCACCCAAGCTTCATAATTCACCCCTCCACTTT. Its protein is CASSLAPPKLHNSPLHF.

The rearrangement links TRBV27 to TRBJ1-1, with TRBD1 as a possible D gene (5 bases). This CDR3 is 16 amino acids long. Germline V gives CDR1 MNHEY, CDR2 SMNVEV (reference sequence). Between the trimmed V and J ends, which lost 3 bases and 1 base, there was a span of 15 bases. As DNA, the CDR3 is TGTGCCAGCAGTTTTCAAGCGTGGGGCCAGAACACTGAAGCTTTCTTT. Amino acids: CASSFQAWGQNTEAFF.

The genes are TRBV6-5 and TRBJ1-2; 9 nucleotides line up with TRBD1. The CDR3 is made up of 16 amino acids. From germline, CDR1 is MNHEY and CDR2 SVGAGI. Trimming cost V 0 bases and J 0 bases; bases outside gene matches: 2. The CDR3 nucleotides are TGTGCCAGCAGTTACTCGGACAGGGGTGCTAACTATGGCTACACCTTC. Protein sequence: CASSYSDRGANYGYTF.

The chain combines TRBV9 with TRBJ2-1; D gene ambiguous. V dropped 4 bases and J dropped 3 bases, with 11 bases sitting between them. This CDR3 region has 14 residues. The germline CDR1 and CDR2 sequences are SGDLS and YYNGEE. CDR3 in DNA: TGTGCCAGCAGCAAATCTGGTAGCTACAATGAGCAGTTCTTC. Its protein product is CASSKSGSYNEQFF.

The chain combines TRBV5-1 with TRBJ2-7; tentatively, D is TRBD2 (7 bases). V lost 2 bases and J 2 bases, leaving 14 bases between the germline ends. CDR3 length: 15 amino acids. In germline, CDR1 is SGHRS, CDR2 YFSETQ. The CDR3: CASSLTTGGTYEQYF. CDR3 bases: TGCGCCAGCAGCTTAACAACGGGGGGCACCTACGAGCAGTACTTC.